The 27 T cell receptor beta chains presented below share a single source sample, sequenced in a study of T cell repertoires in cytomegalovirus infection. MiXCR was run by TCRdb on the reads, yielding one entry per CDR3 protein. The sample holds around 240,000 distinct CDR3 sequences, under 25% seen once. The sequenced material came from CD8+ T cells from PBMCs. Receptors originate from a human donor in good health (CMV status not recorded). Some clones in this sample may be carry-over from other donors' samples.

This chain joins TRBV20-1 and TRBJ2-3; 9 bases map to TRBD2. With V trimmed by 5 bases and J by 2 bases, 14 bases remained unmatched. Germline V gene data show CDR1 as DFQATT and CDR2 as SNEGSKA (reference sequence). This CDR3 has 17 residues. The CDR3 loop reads CSAPGPERGVYTDTQYF. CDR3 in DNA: TGCAGTGCTCCCGGGCCCGAGCGGGGGGTCTACACAGATACGCAGTATTTT.

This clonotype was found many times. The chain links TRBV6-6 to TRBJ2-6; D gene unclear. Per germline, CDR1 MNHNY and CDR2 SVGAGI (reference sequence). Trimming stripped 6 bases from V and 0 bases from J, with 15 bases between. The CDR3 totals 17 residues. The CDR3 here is CASSLLPENSGANVLTF. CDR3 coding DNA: TGTGCCAGCAGCCTCTTGCCTGAGAACTCTGGGGCCAACGTCCTGACTTTC.

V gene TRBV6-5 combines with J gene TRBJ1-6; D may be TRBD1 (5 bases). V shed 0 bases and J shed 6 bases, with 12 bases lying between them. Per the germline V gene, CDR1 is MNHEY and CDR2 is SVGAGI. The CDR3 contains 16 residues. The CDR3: CASSYSAGAVNSPLHF. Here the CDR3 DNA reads TGTGCCAGCAGTTACTCGGCCGGGGCAGTTAATTCACCCCTCCACTTT.

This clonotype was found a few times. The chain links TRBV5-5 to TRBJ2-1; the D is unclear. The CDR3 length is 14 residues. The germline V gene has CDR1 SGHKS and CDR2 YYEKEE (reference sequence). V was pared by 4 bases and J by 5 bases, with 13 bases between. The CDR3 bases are TGTGCCAGCAGCATGTTCGGCTCTGACAATGAGCAGTTCTTC. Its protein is CASSMFGSDNEQFF.

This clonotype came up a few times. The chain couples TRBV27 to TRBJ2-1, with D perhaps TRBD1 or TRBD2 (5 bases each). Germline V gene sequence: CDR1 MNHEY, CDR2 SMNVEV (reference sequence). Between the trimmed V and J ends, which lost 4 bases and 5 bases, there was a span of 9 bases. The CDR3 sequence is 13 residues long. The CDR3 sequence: CASSWGPNNEQFF. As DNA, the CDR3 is TGTGCCAGCAGTTGGGGACCTAACAATGAGCAGTTCTTC.

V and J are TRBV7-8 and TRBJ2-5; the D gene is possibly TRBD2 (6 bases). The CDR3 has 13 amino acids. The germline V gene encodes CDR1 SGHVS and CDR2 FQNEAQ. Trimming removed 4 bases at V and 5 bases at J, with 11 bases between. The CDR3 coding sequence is TGTGCCAGCAGCTACAGGCGGGATGAGACCCAGTACTTC. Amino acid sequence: CASSYRRDETQYF.

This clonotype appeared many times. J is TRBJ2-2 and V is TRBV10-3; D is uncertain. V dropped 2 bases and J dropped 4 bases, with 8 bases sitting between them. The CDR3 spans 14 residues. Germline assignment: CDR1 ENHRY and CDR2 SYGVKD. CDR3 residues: CAISEGEPTGELFF. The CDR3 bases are TGTGCCATCAGTGAGGGGGAACCCACCGGGGAGCTGTTTTTT.

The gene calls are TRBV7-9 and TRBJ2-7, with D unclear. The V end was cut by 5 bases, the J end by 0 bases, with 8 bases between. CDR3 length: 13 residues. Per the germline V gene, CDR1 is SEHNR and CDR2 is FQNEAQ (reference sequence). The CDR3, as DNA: TGTGCCAGCAGCCCCCAATACTCCTACGAGCAGTACTTC. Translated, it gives CASSPQYSYEQYF. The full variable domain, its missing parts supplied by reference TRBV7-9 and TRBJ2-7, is DTGVSQNPRHKITKRGQNVTFRCDPISEHNRLYWYRQTLGQGPEFLTYFQNEAQLEKSRLLSDRFSAERPKGSFSTLEIQRTEQGDSAMYLCASSPQYSYEQYFGPGTRLTVT.

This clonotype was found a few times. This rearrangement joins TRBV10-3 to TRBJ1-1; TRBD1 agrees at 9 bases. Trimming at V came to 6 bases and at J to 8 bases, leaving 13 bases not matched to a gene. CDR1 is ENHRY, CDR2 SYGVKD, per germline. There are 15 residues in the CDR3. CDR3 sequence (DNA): TGTGCCATCAGCGCTCTGGGACAGGGAGTTGAAGAAGCTTTCTTT. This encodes CAISALGQGVEEAFF.

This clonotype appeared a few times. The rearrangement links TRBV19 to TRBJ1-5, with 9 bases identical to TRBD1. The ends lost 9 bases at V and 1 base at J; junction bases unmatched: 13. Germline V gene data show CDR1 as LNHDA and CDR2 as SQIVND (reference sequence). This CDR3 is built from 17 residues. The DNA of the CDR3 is TGTGCCAGACCCGGGACAGGGAAGGTTGGGAGCAATCAGCCCCAGCATTTT. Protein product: CARPGTGKVGSNQPQHF.

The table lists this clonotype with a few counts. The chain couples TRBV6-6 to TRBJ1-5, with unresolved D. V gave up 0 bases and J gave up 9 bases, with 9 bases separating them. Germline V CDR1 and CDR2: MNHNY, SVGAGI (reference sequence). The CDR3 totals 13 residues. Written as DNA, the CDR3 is TGTGCCAGCAGTTACTCAAGAGGTCTGCCCCAGCATTTT. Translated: CASSYSRGLPQHF.

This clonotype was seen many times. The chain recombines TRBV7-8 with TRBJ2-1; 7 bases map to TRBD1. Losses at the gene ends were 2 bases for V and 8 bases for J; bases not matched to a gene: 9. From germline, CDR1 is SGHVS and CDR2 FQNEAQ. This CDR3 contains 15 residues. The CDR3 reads CASSLLGTVNHEQFF. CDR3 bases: TGTGCCAGCAGCTTATTGGGGACAGTCAACCATGAGCAGTTCTTC.

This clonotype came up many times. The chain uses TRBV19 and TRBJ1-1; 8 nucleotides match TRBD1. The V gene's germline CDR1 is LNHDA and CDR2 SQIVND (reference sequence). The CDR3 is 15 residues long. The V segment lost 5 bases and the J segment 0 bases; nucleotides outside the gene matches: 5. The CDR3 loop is CASSWGTGLNTEAFF. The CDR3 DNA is TGTGCCAGTAGTTGGGGGACAGGCCTGAACACTGAAGCTTTCTTT.

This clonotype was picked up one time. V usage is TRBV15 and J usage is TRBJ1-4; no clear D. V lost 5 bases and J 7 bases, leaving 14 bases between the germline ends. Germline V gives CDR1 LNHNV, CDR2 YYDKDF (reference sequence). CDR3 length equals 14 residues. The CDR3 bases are TGTGCCACCAGCGGCGCGGGGTGGGCTGAAAAACTGTTTTTT. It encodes CATSGAGWAEKLFF.

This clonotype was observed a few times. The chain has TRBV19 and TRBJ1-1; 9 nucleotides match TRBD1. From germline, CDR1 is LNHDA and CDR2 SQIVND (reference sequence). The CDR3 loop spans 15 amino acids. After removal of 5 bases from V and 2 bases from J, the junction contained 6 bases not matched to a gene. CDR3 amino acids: CASSPGQGQNTEAFF. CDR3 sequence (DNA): TGTGCCAGTAGTCCTGGACAGGGGCAAAACACTGAAGCTTTCTTT.

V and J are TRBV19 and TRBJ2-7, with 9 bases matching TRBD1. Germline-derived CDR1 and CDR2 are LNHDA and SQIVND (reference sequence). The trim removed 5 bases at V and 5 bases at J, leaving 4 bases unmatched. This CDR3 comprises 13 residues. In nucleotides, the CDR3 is TGTGCCAGTAGTTTCGGACAGGGGAACGAGCAGTACTTC. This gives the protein CASSFGQGNEQYF.

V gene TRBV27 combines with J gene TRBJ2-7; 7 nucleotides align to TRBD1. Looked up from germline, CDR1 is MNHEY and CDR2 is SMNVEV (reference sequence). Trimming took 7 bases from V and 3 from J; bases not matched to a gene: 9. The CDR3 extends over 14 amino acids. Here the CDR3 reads CASTSGQRLYEQYF. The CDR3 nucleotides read TGTGCCAGCACCTCGGGACAGAGGCTCTACGAGCAGTACTTC.

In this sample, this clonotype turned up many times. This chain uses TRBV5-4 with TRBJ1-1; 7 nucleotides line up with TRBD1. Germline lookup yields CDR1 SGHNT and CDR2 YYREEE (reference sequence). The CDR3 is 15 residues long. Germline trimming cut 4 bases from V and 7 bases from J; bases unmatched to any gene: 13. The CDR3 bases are TGTGCCAGCAGCCCTGTTGAGGGGGCAAGGAATGAAGCTTTCTTT. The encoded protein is CASSPVEGARNEAFF.

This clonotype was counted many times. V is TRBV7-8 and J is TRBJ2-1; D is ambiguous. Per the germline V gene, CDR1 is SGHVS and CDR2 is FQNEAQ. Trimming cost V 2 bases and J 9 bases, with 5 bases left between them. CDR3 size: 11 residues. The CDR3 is CASSLFGEQFF. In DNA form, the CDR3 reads TGTGCCAGCAGCTTATTCGGTGAGCAGTTCTTC.

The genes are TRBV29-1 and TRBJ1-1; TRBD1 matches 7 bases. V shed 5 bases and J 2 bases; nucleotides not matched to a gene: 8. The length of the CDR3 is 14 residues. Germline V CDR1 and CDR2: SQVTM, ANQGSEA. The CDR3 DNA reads TGCAGCGTTCTTGACAGGGTCTCTAACACTGAAGCTTTCTTT. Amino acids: CSVLDRVSNTEAFF.

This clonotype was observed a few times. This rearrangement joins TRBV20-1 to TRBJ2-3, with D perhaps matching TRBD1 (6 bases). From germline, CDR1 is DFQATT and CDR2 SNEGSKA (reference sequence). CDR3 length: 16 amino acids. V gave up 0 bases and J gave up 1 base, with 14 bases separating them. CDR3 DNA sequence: TGCAGTGCTAGAGATGGGGCAGGGGTGGGCACAGATACGCAGTATTTT. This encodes CSARDGAGVGTDTQYF.

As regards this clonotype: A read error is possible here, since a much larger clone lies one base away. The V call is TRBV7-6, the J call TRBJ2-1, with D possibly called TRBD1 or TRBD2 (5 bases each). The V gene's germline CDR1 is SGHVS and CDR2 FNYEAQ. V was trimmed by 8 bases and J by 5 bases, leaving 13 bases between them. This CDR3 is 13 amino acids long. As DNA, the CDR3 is TGTGCCAGCTCCTATGTGGGGGACAATGAGCAGTTCTTC. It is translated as CASSYVGDNEQFF.

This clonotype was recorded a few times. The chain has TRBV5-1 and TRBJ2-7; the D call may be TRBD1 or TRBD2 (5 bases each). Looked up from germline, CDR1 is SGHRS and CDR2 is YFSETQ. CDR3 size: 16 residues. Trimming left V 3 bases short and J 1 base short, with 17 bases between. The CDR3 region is CASSWDPEDNSYEQYF. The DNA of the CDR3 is TGCGCCAGCAGCTGGGATCCGGAGGACAATTCCTACGAGCAGTACTTC.

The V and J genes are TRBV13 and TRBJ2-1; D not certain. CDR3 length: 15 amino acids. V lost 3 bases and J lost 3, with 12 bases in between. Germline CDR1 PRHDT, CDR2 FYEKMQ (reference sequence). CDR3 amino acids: CASSLASLYYNEQFF. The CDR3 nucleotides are TGTGCCAGCAGCTTGGCCAGCTTGTACTACAATGAGCAGTTCTTC.

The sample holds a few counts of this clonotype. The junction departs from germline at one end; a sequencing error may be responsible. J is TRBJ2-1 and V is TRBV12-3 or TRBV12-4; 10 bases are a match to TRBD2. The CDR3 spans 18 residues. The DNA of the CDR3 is TGTGCCAGCACTTTAGAGTACCTTACTAGCGGGGACTACAATGAGCAGTTCTTC. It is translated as CASTLEYLTSGDYNEQFF.

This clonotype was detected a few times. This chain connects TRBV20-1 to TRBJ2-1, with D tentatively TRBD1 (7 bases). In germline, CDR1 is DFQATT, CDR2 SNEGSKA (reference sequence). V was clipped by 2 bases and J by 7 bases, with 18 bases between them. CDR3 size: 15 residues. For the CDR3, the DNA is TGCAGTGCTAGATCCTTCCAGGGGGGTTCAAATGAGCAGTTCTTC. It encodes CSARSFQGGSNEQFF.

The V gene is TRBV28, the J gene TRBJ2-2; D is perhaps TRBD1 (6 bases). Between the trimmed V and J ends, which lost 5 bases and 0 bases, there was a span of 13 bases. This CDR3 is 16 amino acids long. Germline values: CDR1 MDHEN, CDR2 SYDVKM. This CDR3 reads CASSPRTVSNTGELFF. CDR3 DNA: TGTGCCAGCAGTCCGCGGACAGTTTCGAACACCGGGGAGCTGTTTTTT.